What follows are 6 T cell receptor beta chains derived from one specimen sequenced in a study of blood T cell repertoires in COVID-19. Some clones are missing from TCRdb's copy, which holds only in-frame ones; the method was immunoSEQ multiplex PCR. The sample records some 250,000 clones, around four fifths being singletons. The material sequenced was peripheral blood. All receptors derive from a man aged 80 or over with acute or convalescent COVID-19.

In its sample, this clone was seen once. The chain joins TRBV28 to TRBJ2-3; the D is unclear. In germline, CDR1 is MDHEN, CDR2 SYDVKM. This CDR3 is 15 amino acids long. V was cut by 3 bases and J by 2 bases, with 12 bases left in between. The CDR3 reads CASSFSDQHTDTQYF. In DNA form, the CDR3 reads TGTGCCAGCAGTTTCAGCGACCAACACACAGATACGCAGTATTTT.

The CDR3 DNA is TGTGCCAGCAGCCAACTCGGGACTAAAGACAATGAGCAGTTCTTC. Residues: CASSQLGTKDNEQFF. The rearrangement uses TRBV3-1 (or the pseudogene TRBV3-2) and TRBJ2-1; 7 bases agree with TRBD2. Losses at the gene ends were 2 bases for V and 5 bases for J; bases not matched to a gene: 6. Per germline, CDR1 LGHDT and CDR2 YNNKEL (reference sequence). The CDR3 totals 15 residues.

The chain has TRBV10-3 and TRBJ2-3; 9 nucleotides line up with TRBD1. The trim removed 6 bases at V and 6 bases at J, leaving 10 bases unmatched. This CDR3 contains 15 residues. The germline gives CDR1 ENHRY, CDR2 SYGVKD. Here the CDR3 DNA reads TGTGCCATCAGCGGAGGACAGGGGCGGGTGGATACGCAGTATTTT. Protein sequence: CAISGGQGRVDTQYF.

This clone was detected only a few times. The chain couples TRBV5-1 to TRBJ1-5; 10 nucleotides align to TRBD1. The length of the CDR3 is 14 residues. Trimming took 4 bases from V and 8 from J; bases not matched to a gene: 6. Germline CDR1 reads SGHRS; CDR2 reads YFSETQ. The CDR3 region is CASSGQGGQEPQHF. The CDR3, as DNA: TGCGCCAGCAGCGGACAGGGGGGGCAGGAGCCCCAGCATTTT.

This clone turned up a few times. The chain has TRBV18 and TRBJ1-1; D is undetermined. The length of the CDR3 is 14 residues. Germline CDR1 and CDR2: KGHSH and LQKENI. V shed 0 bases and J shed 6 bases, with 11 bases lying between them. The DNA for the CDR3 is TGTGCCAGCTCACCACCAGGGAGAGACGCTGAAGCTTTCTTT. This codes for CASSPPGRDAEAFF. Full variable domain (missing parts from reference TRBV18 and TRBJ1-1): NAGVMQNPRHLVRRRGQEARLRCSPMKGHSHVYWYRQLPEEGLKFMVYLQKENIIDESGMPKERFSAEFPKEGPSILRIQQVVRGDSAAYFCASSPPGRDAEAFFGQGTRLTVV.

The rearrangement joins TRBV20-1 to TRBJ1-1, with unresolved D. The CDR3 is made up of 10 amino acids. CDR1 DFQATT and CDR2 SNEGSKA come from the germline V gene (reference sequence). V lost 3 bases to trimming and J lost 7 bases, with 6 bases between them. The CDR3 DNA follows: TGCAGTGCTAGCCAGATTGAAGCTTTCTTT. Encoded protein: CSASQIEAFF.